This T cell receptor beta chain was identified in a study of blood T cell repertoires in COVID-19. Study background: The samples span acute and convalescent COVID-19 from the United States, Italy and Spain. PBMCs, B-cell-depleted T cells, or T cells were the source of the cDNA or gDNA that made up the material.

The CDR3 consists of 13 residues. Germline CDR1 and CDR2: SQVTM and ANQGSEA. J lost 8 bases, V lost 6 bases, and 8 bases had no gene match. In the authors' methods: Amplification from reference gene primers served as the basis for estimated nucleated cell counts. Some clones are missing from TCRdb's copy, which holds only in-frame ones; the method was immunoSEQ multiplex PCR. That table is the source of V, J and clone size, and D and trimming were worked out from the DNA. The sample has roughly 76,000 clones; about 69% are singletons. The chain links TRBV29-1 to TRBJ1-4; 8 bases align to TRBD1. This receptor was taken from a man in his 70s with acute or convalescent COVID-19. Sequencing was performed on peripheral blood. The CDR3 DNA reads TGCAGCGTGCAGACAGGGGTGGTCGAAAAACTGTTTTTT. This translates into CSVQTGVVEKLFF. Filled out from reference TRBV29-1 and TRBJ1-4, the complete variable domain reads SAVISQKPSRDICQRGTSLTIQCQVDSQVTMMFWYRQQPGQSLTLIATANQGSEATYESGFVIDKFPISRPNLTFSTLTVSNMSPEDSSIYLCSVQTGVVEKLFFGSGTQLSVL.